This TCR beta chain was captured in a study of control samples from healthy donors and cancer patients. J gave up 5 bases and V 6 bases, and 7 bases lay outside the gene matches. Per germline, CDR1 MNHEY and CDR2 SVGAGI. CDR3 length equals 14 residues. Clones were sequenced by immunoSEQ multiplex PCR, and TCRdb holds only the in-frame ones, with some missing. The sample yields 75,000 to 80,000 clones, 75% to 90% seen once. This chain links TRBV6-5 with TRBJ1-2; 9 bases agree with TRBD1. The clonotype was recovered from a woman aged 45-65 years with colorectal cancer. The source material was PBMCs. The CDR3 loop reads CASSLDRGRYGYTF. The CDR3 DNA reads as TGTGCCAGCAGCCTCGACAGGGGGAGATATGGCTACACCTTC.